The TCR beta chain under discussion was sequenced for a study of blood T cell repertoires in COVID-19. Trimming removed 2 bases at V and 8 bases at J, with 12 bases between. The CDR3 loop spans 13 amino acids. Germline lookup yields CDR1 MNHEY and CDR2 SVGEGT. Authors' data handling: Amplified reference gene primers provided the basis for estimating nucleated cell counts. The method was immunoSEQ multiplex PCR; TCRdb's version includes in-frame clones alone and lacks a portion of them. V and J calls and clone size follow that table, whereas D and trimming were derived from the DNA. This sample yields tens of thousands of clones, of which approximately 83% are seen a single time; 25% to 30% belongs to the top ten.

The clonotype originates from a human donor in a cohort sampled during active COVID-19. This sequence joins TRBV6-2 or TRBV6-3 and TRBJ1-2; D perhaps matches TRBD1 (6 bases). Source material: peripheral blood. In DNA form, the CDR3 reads TGTGCCAGCAGTTACGCGCAGGGGAACGGCTACACCTTC. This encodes CASSYAQGNGYTF.